The 19 T cell receptor beta chains below all came from one sample that was sequenced in a study of beta chain features in type 1 diabetes. The isolated RNA, all of it, was reverse transcribed, so expressed TCRB transcripts were what got sequenced. The table came from immunoSEQ multiplex PCR; TCRdb's copy has only in-frame clones and leaves some out. The data show a few hundred thousand clones, over 11% seen once. The sequencing input was naive CD4+ T cells from blood. The origin of the receptors is a man aged 25 to 45 in good health.

The chain employs TRBV7-9 and TRBJ1-6, with 9 bases lining up with TRBD1. Trimming at V came to 4 bases and at J to 9 bases, leaving 4 bases not matched to a gene. Germline-derived CDR1 and CDR2 are SEHNR and FQNEAQ (reference sequence). The CDR3 loop spans 14 amino acids. CDR3 protein: CASSSMDRGSPLHF. The CDR3, as DNA: TGTGCCAGCAGCTCTATGGACAGGGGTTCACCCCTCCACTTT.

This clone was detected a few times. This sample includes further DNA sequences coding for the same CDR3. The V call is TRBV7-6, the J call TRBJ2-3; 9 bases map to TRBD1. Germline CDR1 SGHVS, CDR2 FNYEAQ. This CDR3 region has 14 residues. Trimming removed 3 bases from V and 3 bases from J; junction bases left unmatched: 1. DNA of the CDR3: TGTGCCAGCAGCTTGGGGACAGGGACAGATACGCAGTATTTT. It specifies CASSLGTGTDTQYF.

This clone came up a few times. This chain uses TRBV30 with TRBJ1-1; D is unclear. V was trimmed by 0 bases and J by 4 bases, leaving 12 bases between them. Germline CDR1 reads GTSNPN; CDR2 reads SVGIG (reference sequence). This CDR3 region has 14 residues. The CDR3 loop reads CAWSVRRRVTEAFF. The CDR3, as DNA: TGTGCCTGGAGTGTACGACGTCGGGTCACTGAAGCTTTCTTT.

V gene TRBV29-1 combines with J gene TRBJ2-7; D possibly corresponds to TRBD1 (6 bases). Germline V gene data show CDR1 as SQVTM and CDR2 as ANQGSEA. This CDR3 has 14 residues. Trimming pared 0 bases from V and 6 bases from J, leaving 15 bases between. The CDR3 DNA is TGCAGCGTTGAAGAAGTGGGACATGTATCCGAGCAGTACTTC. This translates into CSVEEVGHVSEQYF.

The chain couples TRBV9 to TRBJ2-5, with 15 bases aligning to TRBD2. The CDR3 sequence is 19 residues long. Looked up from germline, CDR1 is SGDLS and CDR2 is YYNGEE. V shed 0 bases, J shed 9 bases, and the junction held 15 bases outside the gene matches. CDR3 nucleotides: TGTGCCAGCAGCGTAGGACCGGGACTAGCGGGAGGACCGGGGTCGGCCCAGTACTTC. This gives the protein CASSVGPGLAGGPGSAQYF.

This clone appeared a few times. The chain recombines TRBV25-1 with TRBJ1-4; a weak D match, TRBD1 (5 bases). V was cut by 2 bases and J by 8 bases, with 12 bases left in between. Germline V gene data show CDR1 as MGHDK and CDR2 as SYGVNS. The CDR3 runs 14 residues. The CDR3: CASSERGLGEKLFF. In DNA, the CDR3 is TGTGCCAGCAGTGAAAGGGGATTGGGGGAAAAACTGTTTTTT.

This clone was found a few times. J is TRBJ2-5 and V is TRBV18; D uncertain. V shed 4 bases and J shed 1 base, with 4 bases lying between them. This CDR3 is 12 amino acids long. Germline CDR1 KGHSH, CDR2 LQKENI. CDR3 sequence: CASSLIQETQYF. CDR3 in DNA: TGTGCCAGCTCACTGATCCAAGAGACCCAGTACTTC. The full variable domain, its missing parts supplied by reference TRBV18 and TRBJ2-5, is NAGVMQNPRHLVRRRGQEARLRCSPMKGHSHVYWYRQLPEEGLKFMVYLQKENIIDESGMPKERFSAEFPKEGPSILRIQQVVRGDSAAYFCASSLIQETQYFGPGTRLLVL.

The chain links TRBV7-2 to TRBJ2-5; D may be TRBD1 (5 bases). The CDR3 is 14 residues long. Germline V gene data show CDR1 as SGHTA and CDR2 as FQGNSA. Between the trimmed V and J ends, which lost 4 bases and 1 base, there was a span of 10 bases. Here the CDR3 DNA reads TGTGCCAGCAGCTCCCTAGGGGCCCAAGAGACCCAGTACTTC. Its protein is CASSSLGAQETQYF.

In this sample, this clone turned up a few times. This chain connects TRBV7-9 to TRBJ2-7; 7 nucleotides align to TRBD1. The CDR3 runs to 14 residues. The germline V gene has CDR1 SEHNR and CDR2 FQNEAQ (reference sequence). With 3 bases clipped from V and 9 bases from J, the junction kept 11 bases outside the gene matches. CDR3 in amino acids: CASSLGQTRPRQYF. DNA for the CDR3: TGTGCCAGCAGCTTGGGACAGACCCGGCCGCGGCAGTACTTC. Full variable domain (remainder filled in from reference TRBV7-9 and TRBJ2-7): DTGVSQNPRHKITKRGQNVTFRCDPISEHNRLYWYRQTLGQGPEFLTYFQNEAQLEKSRLLSDRFSAERPKGSFSTLEIQRTEQGDSAMYLCASSLGQTRPRQYFGPGTRLTVT.

The chain couples TRBV4-1 to TRBJ2-1; the match to TRBD2 covers 12 bases. CDR1 and CDR2 from the germline V gene are MGHRA and YSYEKL. J lost 0 bases, V lost 0 bases, and 3 bases had no gene match. The CDR3 has 18 amino acids. The CDR3 reads CASSQDGLAGISYNEQFF. In DNA form, the CDR3 reads TGCGCCAGCAGCCAAGATGGACTAGCGGGGATCTCCTACAATGAGCAGTTCTTC.

V is TRBV6-6 and J is TRBJ1-2, with D possibly matching TRBD1 (5 bases). CDR1 and CDR2 from the germline V gene are MNHNY and SVGAGI (reference sequence). V lost 0 bases and J 4 bases, leaving 9 bases between the germline ends. The CDR3 sequence is 14 residues long. The CDR3, as DNA: TGTGCCAGCAGTTACTCCGGGACGGTCTATGGCTACACCTTC. It yields the protein CASSYSGTVYGYTF.

In its sample, this clone was seen a few times. A read error may account for a junction end that differs from germline. The chain has TRBV20-1 and TRBJ2-7; no reliable D call. The CDR3 totals 10 residues. Looked up from germline, CDR1 is DFQATT and CDR2 is SNEGSKA (reference sequence). The CDR3 is CSAASSVVVF. CDR3 in DNA: TGCAGTGCTGCATCTTCAGTGGTCGTGTTC.

The table lists this clone with a count of one. One junction end does not reproduce the germline sequence, and a read error may be involved. Other nucleotide sequences in the sample specify the same CDR3. The DNA for the CDR3 is TGTGCCAGCAGCTTAGTGGCCAGGGTCCGCAATGAGCAATTCTTC. It translates to CASSLVARVRNEQFF. This chain uses TRBV11-2 with TRBJ2-1, with D perhaps TRBD1 (5 bases). The CDR3 contains 15 residues. Looked up from germline, CDR1 is SGHAT and CDR2 is FQNNGV.

J is TRBJ1-1 and V is TRBV29-1; the D gene is possibly TRBD1 (5 bases). V dropped 4 bases and J dropped 4 bases, with 13 bases sitting between them. The CDR3 runs 13 residues. CDR1 SQVTM and CDR2 ANQGSEA come from the germline V gene. CDR3 loop: CSVASGGGTEAFF. CDR3 coding DNA: TGCAGCGTTGCCTCCGGGGGAGGCACTGAAGCTTTCTTT.

The J gene is TRBJ2-7, the V gene TRBV6-6, with no clear D. V dropped 4 bases and J dropped 0 bases, with 10 bases sitting between them. The CDR3 runs to 14 residues. The germline V gene encodes CDR1 MNHNY and CDR2 SVGAGI (reference sequence). The CDR3 bases are TGTGCCAGCAGTTCCAGACTGAGCTCCTACGAGCAGTACGTC. Encoded protein: CASSSRLSSYEQYV.

There are a few counts of this clone. The V gene is TRBV28, the J gene TRBJ2-5; D might be TRBD1 (6 bases). The CDR3 runs 15 residues. V was clipped by 2 bases and J by 0 bases, with 10 bases between them. CDR1 is MDHEN, CDR2 SYDVKM, per germline. The CDR3 sequence: CASSLGGSHQETQYF. The DNA for the CDR3 is TGTGCCAGCAGTTTAGGGGGCAGCCACCAAGAGACCCAGTACTTC.

This chain links TRBV9 with TRBJ2-3; D not resolved. There are 15 residues in the CDR3. The germline V gene encodes CDR1 SGDLS and CDR2 YYNGEE. Trimming took off 2 bases at V and 1 base at J, with 11 bases between the two ends. CDR3 loop: CASSVLGIRTDTQYF. The DNA for the CDR3 is TGTGCCAGCAGCGTTTTAGGGATCCGCACAGATACGCAGTATTTT. The variable domain in full, with the rest retrieved from reference TRBV9 and TRBJ2-3, is DSGVTQTPKHLITATGQRVTLRCSPRSGDLSVYWYQQSLDQGLQFLIQYYNGEERAKGNILERFSAQQFPDLHSELNLSSLELGDSALYFCASSVLGIRTDTQYFGPGTRLTVL.

This clone was seen a few times. The rearrangement links TRBV29-1 to TRBJ2-5, with D maybe TRBD2 (6 bases). From germline, CDR1 is SQVTM and CDR2 ANQGSEA. Deletions cut 6 bases from V and 4 bases from J, with 15 bases between. This CDR3 region has 13 residues. This CDR3 is CSVGLVQGETQYF. CDR3 bases: TGCAGCGTGGGACTGGTACAAGGAGAGACCCAGTACTTC. The full variable domain, with the rest looked up from reference TRBV29-1 and TRBJ2-5, is SAVISQKPSRDICQRGTSLTIQCQVDSQVTMMFWYRQQPGQSLTLIATANQGSEATYESGFVIDKFPISRPNLTFSTLTVSNMSPEDSSIYLCSVGLVQGETQYFGPGTRLLVL.

The V call is TRBV6-5, the J call TRBJ2-4; D unresolved. This CDR3 comprises 14 residues. Trimming cost V 3 bases and J 0 bases, with 6 bases left between them. Germline CDR1 and CDR2: MNHEY and SVGAGI. The CDR3 protein is CASSYSVAKNIQYF. In DNA form, the CDR3 reads TGTGCCAGCAGTTATTCGGTAGCCAAAAACATTCAGTACTTC.